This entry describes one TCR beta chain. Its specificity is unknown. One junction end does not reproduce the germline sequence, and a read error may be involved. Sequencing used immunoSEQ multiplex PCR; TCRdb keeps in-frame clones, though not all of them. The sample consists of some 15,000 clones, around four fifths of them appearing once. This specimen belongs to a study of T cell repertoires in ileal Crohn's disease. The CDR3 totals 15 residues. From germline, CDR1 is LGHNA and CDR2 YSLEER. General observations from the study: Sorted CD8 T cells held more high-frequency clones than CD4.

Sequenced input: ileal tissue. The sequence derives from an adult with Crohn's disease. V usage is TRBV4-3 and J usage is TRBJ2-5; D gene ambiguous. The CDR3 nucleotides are TGCGCCAGCAGCCAGCTGGCAAACAACCACGAGACCCAGTACTTC. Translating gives CASSQLANNHETQYF.